These T cell receptor beta chains were read from a single sample in a study of shared clonotypes between healthy human individuals. Produced via immunoSEQ multiplex PCR; TCRdb's table is partial and in-frame only. The data show about 2.4 million clones, more than 85% seen once. The specimen was naive CD4+ T cells from PBMCs. The receptors here all came from a man younger than 30 in good health. Some clones in this sample may be carry-over from other donors' samples. Both conserved end residues are part of each CDR3. The D gene is left open where the match is weak. Expanded clones get a size class; other rows say once, few or many, or leave the size out.

V	size	J	D	CDR3	DNA
TRBV7-2	.	TRBJ1-1	.	CASSSIYIMNTEAFF	TGTGCCAGCAGCTCTATCTACATCATGAACACTGAAGCTTTCTTT
TRBV5-1	.	TRBJ1-1	.	CASSFGAALDTEAFF	TGCGCCAGCAGCTTTGGGGCGGCTCTCGACACTGAAGCTTTCTTT
TRBV25-1	once	TRBJ2-3	.	CASSDEDTQYF	TGTGCCAGCAGTGATGAAGATACGCAGTATTTT
TRBV28	.	TRBJ2-2	.	CASSVRVTGELFF	TGTGCCAGCAGTGTACGGGTAACCGGGGAGCTGTTTTTT
TRBV2	.	TRBJ1-5	.	CASSGNRVGNQPQHF	TGTGCCAGCAGTGGGAACAGGGTAGGTAATCAGCCCCAGCATTTT
TRBV28	.	TRBJ2-2	TRBD1	CASSLGGGTGHRELFF	TGTGCCAGCAGTTTAGGTGGAGGGACAGGGCACAGGGAGCTGTTTTTT
TRBV4-1	.	TRBJ2-1	.	CASSQVGGLPYNEQFF	TGCGCCAGCAGCCAAGTTGGGGGCCTCCCCTACAATGAGCAGTTCTTC
TRBV5-6	.	TRBJ2-7	.	CASSLLHEQYF	TGTGCCAGCAGCTTGTTACACGAGCAGTACTTC
TRBV27	.	TRBJ1-3	TRBD1	CASSPRDRGTIYF	TGTGCCAGCAGCCCCCGCGACAGGGGTACCATATATTTT
TRBV27	.	TRBJ2-4	.	CASSSSGIQYF	TGTGCCAGCAGTTCCTCGGGGATTCAGTACTTC
TRBV2	.	TRBJ2-5	.	CASRYSSPGETQYF	TGTGCCAGCAGATACTCTAGCCCGGGGGAGACCCAGTACTTC
TRBV6-5	.	TRBJ2-7	.	CASSYSRLDEQYF	TGTGCCAGCAGTTACTCGAGATTGGACGAGCAGTACTTC
TRBV29-1	.	TRBJ2-7	.	CSAASTYEQYF	TGCAGCGCCGCCAGCACGTACGAGCAGTACTTC
TRBV9	.	TRBJ2-1	TRBD2	CASSVEPTSGYNEQFF	TGTGCCAGCAGCGTAGAGCCGACTAGCGGGTACAATGAGCAGTTCTTC
TRBV11-3	.	TRBJ2-1	.	CASSLGGMYGLNEQFF	TGTGCCAGCAGCTTAGGTGGGATGTACGGACTCAATGAGCAGTTCTTC
TRBV18	.	TRBJ2-3	TRBD1	CASSPDRATDTQYF	TGTGCCAGCTCACCGGACAGGGCAACAGATACGCAGTATTTT
TRBV30	few	TRBJ1-1	.	CAAAVRGTKAFF	TGTGCGGCGGCGGTTCGGGGGACGAAAGCTTTCTTT
TRBV19	.	TRBJ2-5	.	CASSTRRRPPGASIGGETQYF	TGTGCCAGTAGTACCCGCCGAAGACCCCCGGGAGCAAGTATCGGAGGAGAGACCCAGTACTTC
TRBV5-8	.	TRBJ2-7	TRBD2	CASSLRGGTGLISEQYF	TGTGCCAGCAGCCTGCGGGGGGGAACAGGTTTGATATCCGAGCAGTACTTC
TRBV5-1	.	TRBJ2-5	TRBD1	CASSLGDRGVEETQYF	TGCGCCAGCAGCTTGGGGGACAGGGGCGTAGAAGAGACCCAGTACTTC
TRBV4-2	few	TRBJ1-5	.	CASSQGWGVSNQPQHF	TGTGCCAGCAGCCAAGGGTGGGGGGTCAGCAATCAGCCCCAGCATTTT
TRBV28	.	TRBJ2-7	.	CASSITRLVYEQYF	TGTGCCAGCAGTATAACACGGTTAGTCTACGAGCAGTACTTC
TRBV27	once	TRBJ1-2	.	CASSSRGRGDYGYTF	TGTGCCAGCAGTTCGCGGGGACGGGGAGACTATGGCTACACCTTC
TRBV5-6	.	TRBJ2-7	.	CASSWLGQNGYEQYF	TGTGCCAGCAGCTGGCTTGGACAGAACGGCTACGAGCAGTACTTC
TRBV7-7	once	TRBJ2-7	.	CASSPGASYEQYF	TGTGCCAGCAGCCCCGGGGCCTCCTACGAGCAGTACTTC
TRBV10-3	.	TRBJ2-1	TRBD2	CAISESQTSGSYNEQFF	TGTGCCATCAGTGAGTCACAGACTAGCGGCTCCTACAATGAGCAGTTCTTC